This T cell receptor beta chain was observed in a study of read filtering for tumor transcriptome and immune sequencing. This clonotype has ten or more counts. From approximately 430 ng of RNA, a library with molecular barcoded alpha/delta and beta/gamma adaptors was made. TCRdb reprocessed the reads with MiXCR, giving one entry per CDR3 protein. The top ten hold about 8.6% of the sample, which has approximately 140,000 distinct CDR3 sequences, roughly an eighth seen once. Germline V lookup: CDR1 DFQATT, CDR2 SNEGSKA (reference sequence). V was cut by 1 base and J by 2 bases, with 5 bases left in between. The CDR3 runs 12 residues.

This sequence joins TRBV20-1 and TRBJ1-1; D unclear. Sequences were obtained from a population of CD138-negative cells sorted from bone marrow. The sequence was collected from a donor over 35 with multiple myeloma. In nucleotides, the CDR3 is TGCAGTGCTAGAGGTCTCAACACTGAAGCTTTCTTT. It specifies CSARGLNTEAFF.